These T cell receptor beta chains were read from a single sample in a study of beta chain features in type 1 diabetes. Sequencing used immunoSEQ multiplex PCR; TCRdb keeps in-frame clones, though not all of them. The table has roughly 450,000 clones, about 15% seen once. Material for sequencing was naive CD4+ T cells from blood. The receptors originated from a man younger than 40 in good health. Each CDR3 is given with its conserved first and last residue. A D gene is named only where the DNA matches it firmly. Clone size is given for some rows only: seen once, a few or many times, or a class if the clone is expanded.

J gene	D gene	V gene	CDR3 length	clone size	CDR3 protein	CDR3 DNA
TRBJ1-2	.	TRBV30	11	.	CAWTDVRRYTF	TGTGCCTGGACAGACGTTAGGCGCTACACCTTC
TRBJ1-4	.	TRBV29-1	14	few	CSTLGGPVGEKLFF	TGCAGCACCCTCGGGGGGCCCGTCGGTGAAAAACTGTTTTTT
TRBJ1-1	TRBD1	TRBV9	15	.	CASSPGQGWDTEAFF	TGTGCCAGCAGCCCTGGACAGGGCTGGGACACTGAAGCTTTCTTT
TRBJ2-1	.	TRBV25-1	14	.	CASSDGTKLNEQFF	TGTGCCAGCAGTGACGGGACAAAGCTAAATGAGCAGTTCTTC
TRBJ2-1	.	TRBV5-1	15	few	CASSSGQPTYNEQFF	TGCGCCAGCAGTTCCGGACAGCCCACCTACAATGAGCAGTTCTTC
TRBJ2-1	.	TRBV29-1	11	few	CSVAPFNEQFF	TGCAGCGTTGCCCCTTTTAATGAGCAGTTCTTC
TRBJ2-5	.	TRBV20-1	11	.	CSAVRQETQYF	TGCAGTGCGGTTCGGCAAGAGACCCAGTACTTC
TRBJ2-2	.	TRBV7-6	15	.	CASRTVQGGTGELFF	TGTGCCAGCCGTACGGTCCAGGGGGGAACCGGGGAGCTGTTTTTT
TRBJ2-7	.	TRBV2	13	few	CASSRTPSYEQYF	TGTGCCAGCAGTAGGACACCTTCCTACGAGCAGTACTTC
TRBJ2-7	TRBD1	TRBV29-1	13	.	CSGMTGGSYEQYF	TGCAGCGGCATGACAGGGGGCTCCTACGAGCAGTACTTC
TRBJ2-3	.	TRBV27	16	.	CASSTQDRLSTDTQYF	TGTGCCAGCAGTACTCAGGACCGACTGAGCACAGATACGCAGTATTTT
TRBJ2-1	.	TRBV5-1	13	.	CASSLVVSGDQFF	TGCGCCAGCAGCTTGGTGGTGTCGGGGGATCAGTTCTTC
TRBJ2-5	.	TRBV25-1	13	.	CASRLDRRETQYF	TGTGCCAGCAGGTTGGACCGGCGGGAGACCCAGTACTTC
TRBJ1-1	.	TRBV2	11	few	CASIWNTEAFF	TGTGCCAGCATTTGGAACACTGAAGCTTTCTTT
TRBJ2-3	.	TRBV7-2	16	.	CASSLARGISTDTQYF	TGTGCCAGCAGCTTAGCGAGGGGGATTAGCACAGATACGCAGTATTTT